This TCR beta chain was sequenced during a study of blood T cell repertoires in COVID-19. Study overall: T cells, B-cell-depleted T cells, or PBMCs provided the cDNA or gDNA that served as material.

The CDR3 contains 16 residues. Trimming left V 2 bases short and J 0 bases short, with 14 bases between. The germline V gene has CDR1 MNHNS and CDR2 SASEGT. The repertoire was sequenced with immunoSEQ multiplex PCR; TCRdb's copy has only in-frame clones and lacks some. The sample includes more than 45,000 clones, 88% of them seen just once. This clone was observed a single time. The sample taken for sequencing was peripheral blood. The chain carries TRBV6-1 and TRBJ2-7; D possibly corresponds to TRBD1 (5 bases). The sequence was obtained from a woman aged 70-85 years with active COVID-19. The CDR3 sequence: CASSEWGSAFSYEQYF. CDR3 DNA sequence: TGTGCCAGCAGTGAATGGGGCTCTGCTTTCTCCTACGAGCAGTACTTC.